This T cell receptor beta chain is from a study of CD8+ T cells in alopecia areata. Study-level results: When scalp samples are sequenced, resident alphabeta T cells of normal skin are also captured. Especially in alopecia totalis/universalis, lesional scalp showed greater clonality than normal scalp did.

The CDR3 has 12 residues. The germline V gene encodes CDR1 MNHEY and CDR2 SMNVEV (reference sequence). Trimming removed 9 bases from V and 5 bases from J; junction bases left unmatched: 5. Extracted from the samples, RNA was reverse transcribed into cDNA to serve as the sequencing template. This table comes from immunoSEQ multiplex PCR, and its TCRdb copy is limited to in-frame clones, with some not included. The profile shows about 110,000 clones, about 50% of them singletons. A FACSAria was used to sort CD4+ and CD8+ T cells. These cells came from PBMCs. As concerns this clone: What it binds is unknown.

J is TRBJ1-1 and V is TRBV27, with 8 nucleotides matching TRBD1. The source material was NKG2D-low CD8+ T cells sorted from blood. The sequence was collected from a human donor with alopecia areata. The CDR3 here is CASRTGNTEAFF. CDR3 sequence (DNA): TGTGCCAGTCGGACAGGGAATACTGAAGCTTTCTTT.